The T cell receptor (beta chain) described here comes from a study of blood T cell repertoires in COVID-19. At the level of the study: T cells, B-cell-depleted T cells, or PBMCs supplied cDNA or gDNA.

V lost 3 bases to trimming and J lost 2 bases, with 7 bases between them. The germline V gene encodes CDR1 SNHLY and CDR2 FYNNEI. The CDR3 has 13 residues. Source study methods: For nucleated cells, counts were estimated from reference gene primer amplification. Sequenced by immunoSEQ multiplex PCR; TCRdb stores in-frame clones only, minus some. That table is the source of V, J and clone size, and D and trimming were worked out from the DNA. The sample includes 390,000 or so clones, 86% of them seen just once. Sequencing was performed on peripheral blood. This TCR derives from a woman aged 25 to 39 with active or convalescent COVID-19. The chain joins TRBV2 to TRBJ1-2; D ambiguous. CDR3 in DNA: TGTGCCAGCAGTGAGAGGGAAAACTATGGCTACACCTTC. This gives the protein CASSERENYGYTF.